The T cell receptor (beta chain) described here comes from a study of regulatory T cells in long-lasting Graves disease. Study details: Over 5 years on antithyroid drugs plus positive TSH receptor antibodies marked Graves' disease as persistent.

The CDR3 contains 15 residues. The V end lost 0 bases, the J end lost 1 base, and 9 bases lay between the germline ends. The V gene's germline CDR1 is LNHNV and CDR2 YYDKDF (reference sequence). Remarks on this clonotype: The antigen is unknown.

The time point here: persistent/refractory GD, antithyroid drugs over 5 years with positive TRAb. RNA isolated from PBMCs was used to make the TCR library. Study results and caveats: Persistent Graves' disease cases displayed lower TCR diversity than newly diagnosed ones. Newly diagnosed patients shared about a thousand public clonotypes; persistent patients shared approximately 2,700.

Building the TCR beta libraries relied on iRepertoire HTBI primers, and CDR3 regions underwent Arm-PCR. As processed by the authors: Around 59 TRBV and some 14 TRBJ segments were identified across samples. TCRdb analysed the multiplex PCR reads with MiXCR anew, one entry per CDR3 protein. These V and J calls are TCRdb output, not the study's own analysis. Of about 660,000 distinct CDR3 sequences in the sample, roughly 30% were seen once. This clonotype was sampled from a female donor with Graves disease. This rearrangement joins TRBV15 to TRBJ1-2; D not certain. The sequences come from peripheral blood mononuclear cells (PBMCs), collected when the disease was refractory, from a patient treated with antithyroid drugs. The CDR3 reads CATSRDIRNNYGYTF. CDR3 nucleotide sequence: TGTGCCACCAGCAGAGATATCCGGAATAACTATGGCTACACCTTC.